This section outlines one T cell receptor (beta chain) sequence together with its context. V was trimmed by 3 bases and J by 5 bases, leaving 16 bases between them. This CDR3 is built from 14 residues. Per the germline V gene, CDR1 is SQVTM and CDR2 is ANQGSEA. Two negative PCRs, clearance, or symptom resolution had been documented for recovered Cohort 3 donors. TCRdb keeps only in-frame clones here, not all; method: immunoSEQ multiplex PCR. The sample has around 200,000 clones, around 84% seen once. The data belong to a study of blood T cell repertoires in COVID-19. This chain links TRBV29-1 with TRBJ1-2; D unresolved. The sample consisted of PBMCs or T cells enriched from blood (not recorded which). This receptor was taken from a woman under 40 who had recovered from COVID-19. The CDR3 DNA reads TGCAGCGTTGACGGGTCCGGGGTGGTGTATGGCTACACCTTC. It encodes CSVDGSGVVYGYTF. The complete variable domain, with remaining parts taken from reference TRBV29-1 and TRBJ1-2, reads SAVISQKPSRDICQRGTSLTIQCQVDSQVTMMFWYRQQPGQSLTLIATANQGSEATYESGFVIDKFPISRPNLTFSTLTVSNMSPEDSSIYLCSVDGSGVVYGYTFGSGTRLTVV.